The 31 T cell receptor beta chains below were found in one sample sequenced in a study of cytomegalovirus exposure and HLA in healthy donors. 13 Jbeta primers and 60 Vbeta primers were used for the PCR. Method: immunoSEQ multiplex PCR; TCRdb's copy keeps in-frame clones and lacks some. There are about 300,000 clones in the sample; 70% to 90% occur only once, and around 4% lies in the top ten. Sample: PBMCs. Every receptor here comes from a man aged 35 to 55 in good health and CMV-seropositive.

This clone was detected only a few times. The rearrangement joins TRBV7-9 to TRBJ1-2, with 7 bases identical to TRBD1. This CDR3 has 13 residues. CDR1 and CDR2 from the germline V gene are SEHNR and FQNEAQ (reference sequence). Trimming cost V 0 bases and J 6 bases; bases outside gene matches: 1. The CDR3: CASSLATGDGYTF. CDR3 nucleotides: TGTGCCAGCAGCTTAGCCACAGGGGATGGCTACACCTTC.

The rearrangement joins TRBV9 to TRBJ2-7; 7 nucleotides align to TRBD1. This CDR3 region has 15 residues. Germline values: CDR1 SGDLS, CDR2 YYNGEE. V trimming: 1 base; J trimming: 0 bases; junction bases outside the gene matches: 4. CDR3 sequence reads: CASSVRWDSSYEQYF. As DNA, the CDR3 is TGTGCCAGCAGCGTAAGATGGGACAGCTCCTACGAGCAGTACTTC.

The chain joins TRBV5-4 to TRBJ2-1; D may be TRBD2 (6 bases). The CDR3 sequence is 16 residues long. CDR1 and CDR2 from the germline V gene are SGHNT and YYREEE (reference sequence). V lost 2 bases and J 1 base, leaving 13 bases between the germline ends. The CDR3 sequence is CASSLLAATSYNEQFF. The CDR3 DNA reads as TGTGCCAGCAGCTTATTAGCGGCCACGTCCTACAATGAGCAGTTCTTC.

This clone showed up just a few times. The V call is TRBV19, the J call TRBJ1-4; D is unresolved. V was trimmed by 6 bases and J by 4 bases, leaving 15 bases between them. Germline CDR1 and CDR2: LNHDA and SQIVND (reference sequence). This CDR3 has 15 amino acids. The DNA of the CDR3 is TGTGCCAGTAGACCCAACCAGTCATTTAATGAAAAACTGTTTTTT. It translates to CASRPNQSFNEKLFF.

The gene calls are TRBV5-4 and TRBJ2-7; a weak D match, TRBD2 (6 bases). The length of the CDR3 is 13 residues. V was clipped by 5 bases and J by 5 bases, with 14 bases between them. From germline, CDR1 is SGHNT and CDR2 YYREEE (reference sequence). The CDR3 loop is CASRLTGRHEQYF. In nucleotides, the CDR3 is TGTGCCAGCAGACTGACCGGGAGACACGAGCAGTACTTC.

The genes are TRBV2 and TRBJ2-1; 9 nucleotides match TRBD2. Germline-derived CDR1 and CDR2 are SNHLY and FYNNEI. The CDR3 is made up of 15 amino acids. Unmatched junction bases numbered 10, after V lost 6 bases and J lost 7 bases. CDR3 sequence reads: CASSLLAGLGNEQFF. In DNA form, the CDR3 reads TGTGCCAGCAGCCTACTAGCGGGTTTAGGGAATGAGCAGTTCTTC.

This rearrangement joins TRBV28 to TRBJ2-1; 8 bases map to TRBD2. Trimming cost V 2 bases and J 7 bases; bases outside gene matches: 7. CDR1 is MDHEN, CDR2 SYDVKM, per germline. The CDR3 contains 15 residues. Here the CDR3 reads CASSLPGGPPNEQFF. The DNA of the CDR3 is TGTGCCAGCAGTTTACCGGGAGGGCCCCCAAATGAGCAGTTCTTC. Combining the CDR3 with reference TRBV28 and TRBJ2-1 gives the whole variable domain DVKVTQSSRYLVKRTGEKVFLECVQDMDHENMFWYRQDPGLGLRLIYFSYDVKMKEKGDIPEGYSVSREKKERFSLILESASTNQTSMYLCASSLPGGPPNEQFFGPGTRLTVL.

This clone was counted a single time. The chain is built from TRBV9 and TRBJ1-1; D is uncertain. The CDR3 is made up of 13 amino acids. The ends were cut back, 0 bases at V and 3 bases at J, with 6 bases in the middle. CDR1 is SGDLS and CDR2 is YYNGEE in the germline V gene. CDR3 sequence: CASSVVHDTEAFF. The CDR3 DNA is TGTGCCAGCAGCGTAGTCCATGACACTGAAGCTTTCTTT. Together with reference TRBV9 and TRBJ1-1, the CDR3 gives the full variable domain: DSGVTQTPKHLITATGQRVTLRCSPRSGDLSVYWYQQSLDQGLQFLIQYYNGEERAKGNILERFSAQQFPDLHSELNLSSLELGDSALYFCASSVVHDTEAFFGQGTRLTVV.

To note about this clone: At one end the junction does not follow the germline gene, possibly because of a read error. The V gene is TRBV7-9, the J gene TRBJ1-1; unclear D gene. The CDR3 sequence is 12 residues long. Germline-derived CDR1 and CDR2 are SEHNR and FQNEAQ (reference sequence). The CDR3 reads CSSSSEWTEAFF. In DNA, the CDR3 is TGTTCCAGCAGCTCGGAGTGGACTGAAGCTTTCTTT.

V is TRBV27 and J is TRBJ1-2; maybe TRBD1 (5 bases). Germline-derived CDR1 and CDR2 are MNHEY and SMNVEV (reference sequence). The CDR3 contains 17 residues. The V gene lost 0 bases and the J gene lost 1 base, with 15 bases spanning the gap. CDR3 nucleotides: TGTGCCAGCAGTTTATCCGGGGGAGGAACTATTAACTATGGCTACACCTTC. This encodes CASSLSGGGTINYGYTF.

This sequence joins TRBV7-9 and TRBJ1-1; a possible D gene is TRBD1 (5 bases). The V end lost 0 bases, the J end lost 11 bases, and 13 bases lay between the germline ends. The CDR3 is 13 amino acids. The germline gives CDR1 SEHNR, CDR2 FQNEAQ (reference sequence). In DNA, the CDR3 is TGTGCCAGCAGCTTAGCGCTACAGGATAGCGCTTTCTTT. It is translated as CASSLALQDSAFF.

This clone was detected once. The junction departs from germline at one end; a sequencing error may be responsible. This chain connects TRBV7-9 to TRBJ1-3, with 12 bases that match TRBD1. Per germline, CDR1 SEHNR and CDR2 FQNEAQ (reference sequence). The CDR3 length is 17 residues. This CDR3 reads CSSSLGDRGQSGNTIYF. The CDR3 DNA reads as TGTTCCAGCAGCTTGGGGGACAGGGGGCAGTCTGGAAACACCATATATTTT.

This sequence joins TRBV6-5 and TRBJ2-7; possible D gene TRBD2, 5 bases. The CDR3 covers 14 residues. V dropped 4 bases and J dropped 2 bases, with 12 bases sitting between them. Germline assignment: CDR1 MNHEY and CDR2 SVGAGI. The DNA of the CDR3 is TGTGCCAGCAGTTGGACTTCGGGCCCCTACGAGCAGTACTTC. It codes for CASSWTSGPYEQYF.

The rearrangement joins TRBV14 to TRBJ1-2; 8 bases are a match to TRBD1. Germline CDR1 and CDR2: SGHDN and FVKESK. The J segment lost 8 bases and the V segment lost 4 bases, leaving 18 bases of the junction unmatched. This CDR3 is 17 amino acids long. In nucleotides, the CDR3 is TGTGCCAGCAGCCCGGGACAGGACCTGGCCCAGTGGTACGGCTACACCTTC. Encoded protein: CASSPGQDLAQWYGYTF.

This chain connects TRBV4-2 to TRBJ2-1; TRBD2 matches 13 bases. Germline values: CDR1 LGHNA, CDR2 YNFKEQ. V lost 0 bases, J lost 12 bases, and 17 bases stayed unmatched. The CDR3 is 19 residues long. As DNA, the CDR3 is TGTGCCAGCAGCCAAGAGGGACCTCGGACTAGCGGGAGTGCGAAAAGGCAGTTCTTC. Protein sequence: CASSQEGPRTSGSAKRQFF.

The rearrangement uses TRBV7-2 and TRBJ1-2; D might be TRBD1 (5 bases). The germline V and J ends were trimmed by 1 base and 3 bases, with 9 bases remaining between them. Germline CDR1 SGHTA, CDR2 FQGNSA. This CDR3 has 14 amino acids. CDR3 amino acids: CASSLVTRDYGYTF. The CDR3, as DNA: TGTGCCAGCAGCTTAGTCACCAGGGACTATGGCTACACCTTC.

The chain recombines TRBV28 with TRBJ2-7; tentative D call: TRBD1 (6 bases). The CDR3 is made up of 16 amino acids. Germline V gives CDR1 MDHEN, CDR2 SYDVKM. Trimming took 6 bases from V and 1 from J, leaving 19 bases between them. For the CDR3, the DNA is TGTGCCAGCAGAACGTACAGGGAAACTAAATCCTACGAGCAGTACTTC. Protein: CASRTYRETKSYEQYF.

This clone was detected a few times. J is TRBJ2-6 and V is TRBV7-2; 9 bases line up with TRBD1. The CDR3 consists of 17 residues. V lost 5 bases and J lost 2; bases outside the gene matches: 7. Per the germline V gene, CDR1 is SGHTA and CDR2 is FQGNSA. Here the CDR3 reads CASSPTGQGAGANVLTF. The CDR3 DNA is TGTGCCAGCAGCCCCACGGGACAGGGAGCTGGGGCCAACGTCCTGACTTTC. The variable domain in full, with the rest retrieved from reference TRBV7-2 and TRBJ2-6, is GAGVSQSPSNKVTEKGKDVELRCDPISGHTALYWYRQSLGQGLEFLIYFQGNSAPDKSGLPSDRFSAERTGGSVSTLTIQRTQQEDSAVYLCASSPTGQGAGANVLTFGAGSRLTVL.

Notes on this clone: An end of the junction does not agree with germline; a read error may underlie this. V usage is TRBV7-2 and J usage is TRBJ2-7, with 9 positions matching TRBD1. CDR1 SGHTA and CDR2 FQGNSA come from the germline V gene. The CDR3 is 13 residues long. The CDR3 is CASSFAPDRGGFF. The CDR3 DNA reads TGTGCCAGCAGCTTTGCGCCCGACAGGGGGGGATTCTTC. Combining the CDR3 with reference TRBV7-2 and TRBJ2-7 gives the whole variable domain GAGVSQSPSNKVTEKGKDVELRCDPISGHTALYWYRQSLGQGLEFLIYFQGNSAPDKSGLPSDRFSAERTGGSVSTLTIQRTQQEDSAVYLCASSFAPDRGGFFGPGTRLTVT.

CDR3 in DNA: TGTGCCAGCAGCTTTGCGGGGGGCGGACAGCCCCAGCATTTT. It codes for CASSFAGGGQPQHF. The rearrangement links TRBV7-8 to TRBJ1-5, with D possibly TRBD1 on 6 matching bases. Trimming left V 3 bases short and J 7 bases short, with 13 bases between. CDR3 size: 14 residues. Germline-derived CDR1 and CDR2 are SGHVS and FQNEAQ.

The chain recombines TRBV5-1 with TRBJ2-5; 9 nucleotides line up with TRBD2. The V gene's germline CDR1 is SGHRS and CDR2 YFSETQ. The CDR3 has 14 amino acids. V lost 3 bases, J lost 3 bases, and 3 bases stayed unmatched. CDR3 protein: CASSSGLAEETQYF. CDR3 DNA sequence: TGCGCCAGCAGCTCGGGACTAGCTGAAGAGACCCAGTACTTC. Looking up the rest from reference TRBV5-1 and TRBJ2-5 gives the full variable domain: KAGVTQTPRYLIKTRGQQVTLSCSPISGHRSVSWYQQTPGQGLQFLFEYFSETQRNKGNFPGRFSGRQFSNSRSEMNVSTLELGDSALYLCASSSGLAEETQYFGPGTRLLVL.

CDR3 nucleotides: TGCGCCAGCAGCCATACTAGCGGGACTCAAGAGACCCAGTACTTC. This codes for CASSHTSGTQETQYF. The chain is built from TRBV4-1 and TRBJ2-5, with 10 positions matching TRBD2. V shed 3 bases and J 2 bases; nucleotides not matched to a gene: 3. Germline loops: CDR1 MGHRA, CDR2 YSYEKL. The CDR3 has 15 residues.

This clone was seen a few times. CDR3 loop: CASSQEPRGRGEAFF. The CDR3 DNA is TGTGCCAGCAGCCAAGAACCAAGGGGGCGGGGTGAAGCTTTCTTT. The V and J genes are TRBV4-2 and TRBJ1-1; 7 bases fit TRBD1. CDR3 length: 15 residues. The J segment lost 7 bases and the V segment lost 0 bases, leaving 8 bases of the junction unmatched. Germline V gene lookup returns CDR1 LGHNA and CDR2 YNFKEQ.

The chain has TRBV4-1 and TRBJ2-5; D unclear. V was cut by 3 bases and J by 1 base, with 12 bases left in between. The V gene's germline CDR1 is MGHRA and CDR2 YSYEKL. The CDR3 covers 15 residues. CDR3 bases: TGCGCCAGCAGCCATCCTCGACACCTCCAAGAGACCCAGTACTTC. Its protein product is CASSHPRHLQETQYF.

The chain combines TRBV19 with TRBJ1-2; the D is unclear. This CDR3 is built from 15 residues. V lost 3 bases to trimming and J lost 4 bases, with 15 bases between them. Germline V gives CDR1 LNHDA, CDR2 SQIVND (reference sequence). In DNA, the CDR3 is TGTGCCAGTAGTATCGGGTCCCCAAGAAGCTATGGCTACACCTTC. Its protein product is CASSIGSPRSYGYTF.

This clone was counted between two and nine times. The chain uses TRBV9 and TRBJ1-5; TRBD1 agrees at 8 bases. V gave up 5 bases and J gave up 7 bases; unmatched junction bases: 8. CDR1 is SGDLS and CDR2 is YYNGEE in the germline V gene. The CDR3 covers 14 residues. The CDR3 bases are TGTGCCAGCAGTGATGGACAGGGCGGACAGCCCCAGCATTTT. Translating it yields CASSDGQGGQPQHF.

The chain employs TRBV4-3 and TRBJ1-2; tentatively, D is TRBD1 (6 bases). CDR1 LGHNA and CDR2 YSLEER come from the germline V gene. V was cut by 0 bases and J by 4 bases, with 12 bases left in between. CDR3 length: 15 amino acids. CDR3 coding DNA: TGCGCCAGCAGCCAAGATAAGCAGGGGCCCTATGGCTACACCTTC. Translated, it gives CASSQDKQGPYGYTF.

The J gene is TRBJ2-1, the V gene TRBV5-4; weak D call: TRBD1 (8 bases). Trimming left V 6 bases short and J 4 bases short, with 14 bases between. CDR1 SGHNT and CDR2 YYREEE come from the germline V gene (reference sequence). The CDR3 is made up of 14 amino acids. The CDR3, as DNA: TGTGCCAGCAAGGGGGGGGACAGGTACAATGAGCAGTTCTTC. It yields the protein CASKGGDRYNEQFF.

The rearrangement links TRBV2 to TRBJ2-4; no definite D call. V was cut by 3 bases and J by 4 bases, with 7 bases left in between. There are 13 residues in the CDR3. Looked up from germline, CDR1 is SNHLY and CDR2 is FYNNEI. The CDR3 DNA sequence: TGTGCCAGCAGTGAGGCACAAAAAAACATTCAGTACTTC. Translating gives CASSEAQKNIQYF.

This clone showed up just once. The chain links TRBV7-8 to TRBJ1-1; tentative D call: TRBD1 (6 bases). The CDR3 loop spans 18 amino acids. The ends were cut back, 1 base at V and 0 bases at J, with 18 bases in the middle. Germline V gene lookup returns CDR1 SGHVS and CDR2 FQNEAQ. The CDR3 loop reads CASSLGLPGGRMNTEAFF. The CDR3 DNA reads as TGTGCCAGCAGCTTAGGGCTCCCCGGGGGGCGGATGAACACTGAAGCTTTCTTT. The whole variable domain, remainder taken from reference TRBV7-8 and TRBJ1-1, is GAGVSQSPRYKVAKRGQDVALRCDPISGHVSLFWYQQALGQGPEFLTYFQNEAQLDKSGLPSDRFFAERPEGSVSTLKIQRTQQEDSAVYLCASSLGLPGGRMNTEAFFGQGTRLTVV.

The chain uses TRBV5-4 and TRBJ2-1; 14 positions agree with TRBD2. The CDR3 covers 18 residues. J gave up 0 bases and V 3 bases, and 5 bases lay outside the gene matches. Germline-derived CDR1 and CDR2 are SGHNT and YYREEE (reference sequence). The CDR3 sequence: CASSSGLAGASSYNEQFF. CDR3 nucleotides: TGTGCCAGCAGCTCGGGACTAGCGGGAGCTAGCTCCTACAATGAGCAGTTCTTC.